This T cell receptor (beta chain) derives from a study of cytomegalovirus exposure and HLA in healthy donors. V was pared by 4 bases and J by 0 bases, with 13 bases between. The germline gives CDR1 SGDLS, CDR2 YYNGEE. The CDR3 is 15 residues long. A multiplex PCR was run with 60 Vbeta primers and 13 Jbeta primers. The data were produced by immunoSEQ multiplex PCR, yet TCRdb's version contains in-frame clones alone and is incomplete. The sample has about 170,000 clones; 60% to 85% are singletons. Of note for this clone: Antigen: not known.

Broader study findings: CMV serostatus stood as the only immune exposure information on hand. The later analysis indicated that the majority of CMV-associated TCR beta chains appeared HLA-restricted.

This clonotype was sampled from a woman between 50 and 59 years old in good health and CMV-seropositive. The specimen sequenced was PBMCs. The chain has TRBV9 and TRBJ1-2; no reliable D call. The CDR3: CASSPLGKANYGYTF. In DNA form, the CDR3 reads TGTGCCAGCAGCCCCCTGGGCAAAGCTAACTATGGCTACACCTTC.